The sequence of this TCR beta chain was determined in a study of blood T cell repertoires in COVID-19. TCRdb keeps only in-frame clones here, not all; method: immunoSEQ multiplex PCR. The table records about 110,000 clones, over 80% of them present only once. The source material was peripheral blood. The sequence was obtained from a woman in her fifties or sixties with acute or convalescent COVID-19.

The CDR3 DNA is TGTGCCACCAGTGACCACGGACTGAATTCCTACGAGCAGTACTTC. This sequence encodes CATSDHGLNSYEQYF. The genes are TRBV24-1 and TRBJ2-7; D is perhaps TRBD2 (5 bases). V lost 4 bases to trimming and J lost 1 base, with 13 bases between them. The CDR3 sequence is 15 residues long. Germline V gene sequence: CDR1 KGHDR, CDR2 SFDVKD.